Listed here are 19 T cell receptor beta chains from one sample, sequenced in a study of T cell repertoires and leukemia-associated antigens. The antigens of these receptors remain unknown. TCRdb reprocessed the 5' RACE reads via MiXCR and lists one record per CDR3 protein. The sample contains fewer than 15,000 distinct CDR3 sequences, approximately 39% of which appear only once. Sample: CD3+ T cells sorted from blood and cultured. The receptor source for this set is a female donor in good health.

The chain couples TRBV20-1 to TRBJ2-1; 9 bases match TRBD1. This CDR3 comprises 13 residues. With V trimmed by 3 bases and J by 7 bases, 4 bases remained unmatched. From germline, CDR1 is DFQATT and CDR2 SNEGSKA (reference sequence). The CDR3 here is CSARDRGWNEQFF. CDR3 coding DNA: TGCAGTGCTAGGGACAGGGGTTGGAATGAGCAGTTCTTC.

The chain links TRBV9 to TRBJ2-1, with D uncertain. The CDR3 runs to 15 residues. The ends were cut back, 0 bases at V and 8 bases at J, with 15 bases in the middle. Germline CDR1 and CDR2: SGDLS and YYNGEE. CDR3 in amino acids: CASSVEGSSVDEQFF. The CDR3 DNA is TGTGCCAGCAGCGTAGAAGGTTCTAGTGTCGATGAGCAGTTCTTC.

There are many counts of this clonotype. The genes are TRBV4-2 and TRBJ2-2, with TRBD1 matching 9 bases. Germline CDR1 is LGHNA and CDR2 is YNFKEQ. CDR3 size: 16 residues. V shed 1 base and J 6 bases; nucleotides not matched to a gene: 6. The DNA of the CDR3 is TGTGCCAGCAGCCAAGCTATAACAGGGGGCCCCGGGGAGCTGTTTTTT. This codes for CASSQAITGGPGELFF.

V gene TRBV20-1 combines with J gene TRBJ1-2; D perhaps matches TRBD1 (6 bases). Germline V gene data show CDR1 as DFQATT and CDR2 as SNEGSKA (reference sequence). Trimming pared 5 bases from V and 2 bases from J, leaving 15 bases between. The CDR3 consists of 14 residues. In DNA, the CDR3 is TGCAGTGCTCTTACAGGGAAGTCGAACTATGGCTACACCTTC. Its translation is CSALTGKSNYGYTF.

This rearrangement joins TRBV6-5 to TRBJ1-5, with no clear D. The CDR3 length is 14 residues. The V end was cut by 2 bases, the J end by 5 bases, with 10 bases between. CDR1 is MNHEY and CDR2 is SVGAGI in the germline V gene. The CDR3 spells CASSYGTTDQPQHF. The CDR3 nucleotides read TGTGCCAGCAGTTACGGCACCACTGATCAGCCCCAGCATTTT.

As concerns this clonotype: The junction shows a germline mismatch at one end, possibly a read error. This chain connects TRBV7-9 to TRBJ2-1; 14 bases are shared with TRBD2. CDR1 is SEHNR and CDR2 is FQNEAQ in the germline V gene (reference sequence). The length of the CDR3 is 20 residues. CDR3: CASGGYSGTSGSNSYNEQLF. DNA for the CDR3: TGTGCCAGCGGGGGGTACTCCGGGACTAGCGGGAGTAATTCCTACAATGAGCAGCTCTTC.

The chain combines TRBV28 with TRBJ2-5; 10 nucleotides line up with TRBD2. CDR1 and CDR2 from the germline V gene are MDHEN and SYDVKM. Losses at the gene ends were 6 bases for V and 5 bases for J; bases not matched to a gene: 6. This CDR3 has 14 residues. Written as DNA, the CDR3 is TGTGCCAGCAGGCTAGCGGGAGTATACGAGACCCAGTACTTC. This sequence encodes CASRLAGVYETQYF.

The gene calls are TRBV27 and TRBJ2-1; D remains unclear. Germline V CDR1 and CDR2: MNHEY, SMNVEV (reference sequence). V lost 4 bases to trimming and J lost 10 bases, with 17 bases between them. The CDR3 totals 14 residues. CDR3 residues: CASSSSVGSGEQFF. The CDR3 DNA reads TGTGCCAGCAGTTCATCGGTAGGCTCTGGAGAGCAGTTCTTC.

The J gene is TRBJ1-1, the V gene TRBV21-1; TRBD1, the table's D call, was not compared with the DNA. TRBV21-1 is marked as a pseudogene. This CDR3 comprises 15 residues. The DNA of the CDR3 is TGTGCCAGCAGCAAGGCTCGTGACAGGGGGATTATAACTTTCTTT. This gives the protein CASSKARDRGIITFF.

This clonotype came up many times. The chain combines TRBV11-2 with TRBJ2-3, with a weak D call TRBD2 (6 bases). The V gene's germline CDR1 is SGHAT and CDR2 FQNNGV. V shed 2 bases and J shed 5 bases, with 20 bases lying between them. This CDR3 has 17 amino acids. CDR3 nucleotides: TGTGCCAGCAGCTTATTCCATGCTCGGGGGACGGGAGATACGCAGTATTTT. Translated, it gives CASSLFHARGTGDTQYF. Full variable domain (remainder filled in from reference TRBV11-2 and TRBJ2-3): EAGVAQSPRYKIIEKRQSVAFWCNPISGHATLYWYQQILGQGPKLLIQFQNNGVVDDSQLPKDRFSAERLKGVDSTLKIQPAKLEDSAVYLCASSLFHARGTGDTQYFGPGTRLTVL.

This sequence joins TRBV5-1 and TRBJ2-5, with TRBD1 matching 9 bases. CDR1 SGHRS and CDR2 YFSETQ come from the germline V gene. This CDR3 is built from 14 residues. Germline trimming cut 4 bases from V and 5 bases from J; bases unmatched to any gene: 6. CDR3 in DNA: TGCGCCAGCAGCGAGGGGACAGGGCGGGAGACCCAGTACTTC. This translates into CASSEGTGRETQYF. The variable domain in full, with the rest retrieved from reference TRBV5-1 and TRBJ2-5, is KAGVTQTPRYLIKTRGQQVTLSCSPISGHRSVSWYQQTPGQGLQFLFEYFSETQRNKGNFPGRFSGRQFSNSRSEMNVSTLELGDSALYLCASSEGTGRETQYFGPGTRLLVL.

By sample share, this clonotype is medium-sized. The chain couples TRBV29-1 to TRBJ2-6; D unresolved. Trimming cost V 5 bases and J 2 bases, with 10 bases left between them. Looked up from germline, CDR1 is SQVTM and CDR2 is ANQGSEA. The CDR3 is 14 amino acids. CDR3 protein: CSVKGPTGANVLTF. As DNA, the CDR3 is TGCAGCGTTAAAGGACCAACTGGGGCCAACGTCCTGACTTTC.

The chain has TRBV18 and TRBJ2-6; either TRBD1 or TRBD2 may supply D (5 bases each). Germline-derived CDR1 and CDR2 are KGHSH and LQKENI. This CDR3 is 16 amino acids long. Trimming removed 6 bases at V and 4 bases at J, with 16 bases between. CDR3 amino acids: CASSHQRAGGANVLTF. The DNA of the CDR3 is TGTGCCAGCTCCCACCAGAGGGCAGGGGGGGCCAACGTCCTGACTTTC.

CDR3 nucleotide sequence: TGTGCCAGCAGCATATGGGGGGACAGGGGTCCAGATACGCAGTATTTT. It codes for CASSIWGDRGPDTQYF. This chain uses TRBV7-8 with TRBJ2-3; TRBD1 agrees at 10 bases. The CDR3 is 16 amino acids. J was trimmed by 4 bases and V by 5 bases; bases with no gene match: 9. CDR1 SGHVS and CDR2 FQNEAQ come from the germline V gene.

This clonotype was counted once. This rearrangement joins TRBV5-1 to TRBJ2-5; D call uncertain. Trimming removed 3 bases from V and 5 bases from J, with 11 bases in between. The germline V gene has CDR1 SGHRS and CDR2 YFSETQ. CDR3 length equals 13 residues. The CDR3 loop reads CASSWRHGETQYF. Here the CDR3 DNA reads TGCGCCAGCAGCTGGAGACATGGGGAGACCCAGTACTTC.

The CDR3 is CASSPGGLAGGPHEQFF. CDR3 nucleotides: TGTGCCAGCAGTCCAGGGGGACTAGCGGGAGGGCCGCATGAGCAGTTCTTC. The genes are TRBV12-3 or TRBV12-4 and TRBJ2-1; TRBD2 matches 16 bases. This CDR3 is built from 17 residues. After removal of 5 bases from V and 8 bases from J, the junction contained 9 bases not matched to a gene.

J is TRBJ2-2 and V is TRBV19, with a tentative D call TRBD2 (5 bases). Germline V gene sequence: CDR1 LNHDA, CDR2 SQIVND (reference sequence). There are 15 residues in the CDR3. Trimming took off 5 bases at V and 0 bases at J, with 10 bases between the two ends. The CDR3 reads CASSGSGANTGELFF. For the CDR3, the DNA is TGTGCCAGTAGTGGGTCCGGGGCGAACACCGGGGAGCTGTTTTTT.

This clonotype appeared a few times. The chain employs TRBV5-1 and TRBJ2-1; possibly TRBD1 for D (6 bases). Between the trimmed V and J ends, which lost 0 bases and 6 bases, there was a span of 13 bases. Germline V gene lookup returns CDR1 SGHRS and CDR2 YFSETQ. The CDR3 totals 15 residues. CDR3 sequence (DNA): TGCGCCAGCAGCTTGGAGACAGGCCTACCCAATGAGCAGTTCTTC. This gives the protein CASSLETGLPNEQFF.

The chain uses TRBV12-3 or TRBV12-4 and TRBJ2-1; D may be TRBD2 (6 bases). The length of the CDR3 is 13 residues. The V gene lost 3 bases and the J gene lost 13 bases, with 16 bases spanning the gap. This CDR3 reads CASSFGGAERQFF. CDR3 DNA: TGTGCCAGCAGTTTCGGGGGAGCTGAACGTCAGTTCTTC.